The next 9 T cell receptor beta chains were all read from a single sample in a study of CD8 T cells in Susac syndrome. An input of roughly 0.5 to 1 ug of RNA was subjected to reverse transcription using random hexamers. TCRdb re-derived calls from the immunoSEQ multiplex PCR reads in MiXCR, one entry per CDR3 protein. The sample lists about 50,000 distinct CDR3 sequences; 90% to 95% were seen once. The sequencing input was CD8+ T cells from PBMCs. These TCRs come from a human donor with multiple sclerosis.

J is TRBJ1-1 and V is TRBV5-6; D not resolved. Germline CDR1 reads SGHDT; CDR2 reads YYEEEE. V lost 4 bases and J 5 bases, leaving 21 bases between the germline ends. The CDR3 runs 16 residues. The chain's CDR3 is CASSLPGGGVVTEAFF. In DNA form, the CDR3 reads TGTGCCAGCAGCCTCCCGGGAGGTGGGGTTGTGACTGAAGCTTTCTTT. Together with reference TRBV5-6 and TRBJ1-1, the CDR3 gives the full variable domain: DAGVTQSPTHLIKTRGQQVTLRCSPKSGHDTVSWYQQALGQGPQFIFQYYEEEERQRGNFPDRFSGHQFPNYSSELNVNALLLGDSALYLCASSLPGGGVVTEAFFGQGTRLTVV.

V gene TRBV7-8 combines with J gene TRBJ1-4, with D maybe TRBD1 (6 bases). Germline V gene lookup returns CDR1 SGHVS and CDR2 FQNEAQ. V lost 5 bases to trimming and J lost 0 bases, with 19 bases between them. This CDR3 spans 18 amino acids. CDR3 bases: TGTGCCAGCAGCCTCCACCCCGGGACACTTGCAACTAATGAAAAACTGTTTTTT. It specifies CASSLHPGTLATNEKLFF. The full variable domain, in which reference TRBV7-8 and TRBJ1-4 provide the parts outside the CDR3, is GAGVSQSPRYKVAKRGQDVALRCDPISGHVSLFWYQQALGQGPEFLTYFQNEAQLDKSGLPSDRFFAERPEGSVSTLKIQRTQQEDSAVYLCASSLHPGTLATNEKLFFGSGTQLSVL.

The chain recombines TRBV12-3 or TRBV12-4 with TRBJ2-1; possibly TRBD1 or TRBD2 for D (6 bases each). The CDR3 totals 19 residues. V dropped 5 bases and J dropped 3 bases, with 26 bases sitting between them. The CDR3 nucleotides read TGTGCCAGCAGTCCTAGGAGGGTTGAGGGGGTCAGGGGCTACAATGAGCAGTTCTTC. It specifies CASSPRRVEGVRGYNEQFF.

This chain connects TRBV7-9 to TRBJ1-1; 10 bases fit TRBD1. CDR1 is SEHNR, CDR2 FQNEAQ, per germline (reference sequence). The CDR3 has 15 amino acids. V trimming: 5 bases; J trimming: 10 bases; junction bases outside the gene matches: 13. The CDR3 DNA reads as TGTGCCAGCAGCCCCCGGGACAGGGGTGGGAAGGGAGCTTTCTTT. It translates to CASSPRDRGGKGAFF.

The chain employs TRBV7-6 and TRBJ2-3, with a weak D call TRBD2 (7 bases). CDR3 length: 16 amino acids. The V gene's germline CDR1 is SGHVS and CDR2 FNYEAQ. Deletions cut 0 bases from V and 4 bases from J, with 14 bases between. CDR3 sequence reads: CASSLAKQGRADTQYF. CDR3 nucleotides: TGTGCCAGCAGCTTAGCTAAGCAGGGGAGGGCAGATACGCAGTATTTT.

A few counts support this clonotype. This sequence joins TRBV30 and TRBJ2-7; 9 nucleotides agree with TRBD1. CDR3 size: 15 residues. The J segment lost 5 bases and the V segment lost 0 bases, leaving 8 bases of the junction unmatched. Germline CDR1 reads GTSNPN; CDR2 reads SVGIG (reference sequence). CDR3 residues: CAWSVKGQGYHEQYF. The CDR3 DNA reads as TGTGCCTGGAGTGTAAAAGGACAGGGGTACCACGAGCAGTACTTC.

The rearrangement joins TRBV29-1 to TRBJ1-6; 10 bases line up with TRBD1. The germline CDR1 and CDR2 sequences are SQVTM and ANQGSEA. V dropped 7 bases and J dropped 7; count of bases not matched to a gene: 4. This CDR3 spans 13 amino acids. CDR3 residues: CSARTGGNSPLHF. The DNA for the CDR3 is TGCAGCGCTAGGACAGGGGGGAATTCACCCCTCCACTTT.

The chain joins TRBV28 to TRBJ1-5; 8 bases are a match to TRBD1. Germline V lookup: CDR1 MDHEN, CDR2 SYDVKM. V lost 3 bases and J lost 4; bases outside the gene matches: 5. This CDR3 spans 15 amino acids. The CDR3 loop reads CASSFGTGGNQPQHF. In DNA form, the CDR3 reads TGTGCCAGCAGTTTTGGAACAGGGGGGAATCAGCCCCAGCATTTT.

V usage is TRBV12-3 or TRBV12-4 and J usage is TRBJ2-2; D is unclear. V was pared by 7 bases and J by 7 bases, with 7 bases between. The length of the CDR3 is 11 residues. Here the CDR3 DNA reads TGTGCCAGCAACTCTGACGGGGAGCTGTTTTTT. This encodes CASNSDGELFF.